These 2 T cell receptor beta chains were all obtained from the same sample, sequenced in a study of OX40 agonist ivuxolimab in advanced cancers. Generated by immunoSEQ multiplex PCR, the TCRdb table keeps only in-frame clones and is missing some. Of 77,000 or so clones listed, approximately 85% were seen once; the top ten hold roughly 2.2%. Sequencing used CD4+ or CD8+ T cells sorted from blood, obtained in a trial of the OX40 agonist ivuxolimab. These receptors were collected from an adult with an advanced solid tumor such as melanoma, head and neck, liver or kidney cancer.

V and J are TRBV15 and TRBJ1-5, with D possibly TRBD1 on 5 matching bases. The CDR3 is 16 amino acids. Between the trimmed V and J ends, which lost 0 bases and 4 bases, there was a span of 13 bases. The germline V gene encodes CDR1 LNHNV and CDR2 YYDKDF (reference sequence). CDR3 sequence: CATSRDPQGPNQPQHF. As DNA, the CDR3 is TGTGCCACCAGCAGAGATCCTCAGGGACCAAATCAGCCCCAGCATTTT.

This clone appeared once. The rearrangement uses TRBV4-1 and TRBJ2-7; D is unresolved. The CDR3 sequence is 15 residues long. V gave up 0 bases and J gave up 4 bases, with 13 bases separating them. Germline CDR1 reads MGHRA; CDR2 reads YSYEKL. The CDR3 DNA reads TGCGCCAGCAGCCAAGATCTGGGGTCACTTTACGAGCAGTACTTC. It specifies CASSQDLGSLYEQYF.